This T cell receptor beta chain stems from a study of T-cell reconstitution after alpha-beta-depleted transplantation in children. This clonotype was recorded many times. This CDR3 region has 15 residues. From germline, CDR1 is MNHEY and CDR2 SVGAGI. V was cut by 0 bases and J by 2 bases, with 8 bases left in between. The authors prepared the TCRbeta library with unique molecular identifiers. TCRdb used MiXCR to reprocess the PCR reads, holding one entry per CDR3 protein. The table includes about 410,000 distinct CDR3 sequences, about 20% detected once. The sequence was collected from a human donor who donated a stem cell graft to a child with acute myeloid leukemia. The rearrangement links TRBV6-5 to TRBJ2-1; D is ambiguous. Sequenced here: PBMCs from the stem cell graft donor, sampled from the stem cell graft. The CDR3 nucleotides read TGTGCCAGCAGTTACTCGAAGCAGCCCTACAATGAGCAGTTCTTC. The encoded protein is CASSYSKQPYNEQFF.